Each of the 9 T cell receptor beta chains below was sequenced from the same sample in a study of neoadjuvant anti-PD-1 for oral cavity cancer. The time point here: after neoadjuvant nivolumab, at surgical resection. Assay: immunoSEQ multiplex PCR; the TCRdb copy retains only in-frame clones and omits some. This sample has around 68,000 clones, with 86% found just once. Source: PBMCs, taken after nivolumab (anti-PD-1) treatment. The origin of the receptors is a person aged 35-79 years with oral cavity squamous cell carcinoma.

The CDR3 DNA reads TGTGCCAGCAGCGGGGACAGGGCGAGCTATGGCTACACCTTC. This translates into CASSGDRASYGYTF. The genes are TRBV5-6 and TRBJ1-2; 9 bases line up with TRBD1. The CDR3 spans 14 residues. Trimming cost V 4 bases and J 4 bases; bases outside gene matches: 5. Germline CDR1 SGHDT, CDR2 YYEEEE.

This sequence joins TRBV6-1 and TRBJ1-1; the D gene is possibly TRBD1 (6 bases). This CDR3 contains 14 residues. Germline V gene sequence: CDR1 MNHNS, CDR2 SASEGT. V shed 4 bases and J shed 4 bases, with 13 bases lying between them. The CDR3 sequence is CASSGGRGGTEAFF. The CDR3 region has the DNA TGTGCCAGCAGTGGCGGCAGGGGTGGCACTGAAGCTTTCTTT.

The rearrangement uses TRBV11-2 and TRBJ1-5; 7 positions match TRBD1. The CDR3 is 19 amino acids. The V and J ends lost 2 bases and 2 bases, in that order; junction bases with no gene match: 15. In germline, CDR1 is SGHAT, CDR2 FQNNGV. The CDR3 DNA follows: TGTGCCAGCAGCTTACGGGACAGTATAGTCCCATATGGCAATCAGCCCCAGCATTTT. This codes for CASSLRDSIVPYGNQPQHF.

This chain connects TRBV5-1 to TRBJ1-3; D uncertain. CDR1 is SGHRS and CDR2 is YFSETQ in the germline V gene. This CDR3 has 12 amino acids. Trimming stripped 3 bases from V and 4 bases from J, with 5 bases between. The CDR3 is CASSSEGNTIYF. Written as DNA, the CDR3 is TGCGCCAGCAGCTCCGAGGGAAACACCATATATTTT. Combining the CDR3 with reference TRBV5-1 and TRBJ1-3 gives the whole variable domain KAGVTQTPRYLIKTRGQQVTLSCSPISGHRSVSWYQQTPGQGLQFLFEYFSETQRNKGNFPGRFSGRQFSNSRSEMNVSTLELGDSALYLCASSSEGNTIYFGEGSWLTVV.

In its sample, this clone was seen once. The chain links TRBV6-5 to TRBJ1-1; D call uncertain. The CDR3 spans 14 residues. V gave up 2 bases and J gave up 0 bases, with 7 bases separating them. Germline CDR1 MNHEY, CDR2 SVGAGI. The CDR3, as DNA: TGTGCCAGCAGTTACCGGGAGCTGAACACTGAAGCTTTCTTT. Its translation: CASSYRELNTEAFF.

In its sample, this clone was seen a few times. The chain uses TRBV9 and TRBJ2-7, with TRBD1 matching 7 bases. Germline loops: CDR1 SGDLS, CDR2 YYNGEE. With 3 bases clipped from V and 1 base from J, the junction kept 4 bases outside the gene matches. CDR3 length: 14 residues. The CDR3 nucleotides are TGTGCCAGCAGCGCGACAGGGTATTCCTACGAGCAGTACTTC. The encoded protein is CASSATGYSYEQYF.

The V call is TRBV18, the J call TRBJ1-2; maybe TRBD1 (6 bases). Trimming pared 4 bases from V and 4 bases from J, leaving 7 bases between. The germline V gene has CDR1 KGHSH and CDR2 LQKENI. The CDR3 covers 12 residues. In DNA form, the CDR3 reads TGTGCCAGCTCACAAGGGGGCTATGGCTACACCTTC. Amino acids: CASSQGGYGYTF.

The V call is TRBV2, the J call TRBJ1-2; tentative D call: TRBD1 (6 bases). The CDR3 extends over 13 amino acids. Trimming took 6 bases from V and 8 from J, leaving 16 bases between them. Germline CDR1 reads SNHLY; CDR2 reads FYNNEI. The CDR3 reads CASSLLGGEGYTF. Written as DNA, the CDR3 is TGTGCCAGCAGCCTTCTGGGGGGCGAGGGCTACACCTTC.

V and J are TRBV5-1 and TRBJ1-1; D unclear. V shed 5 bases and J shed 4 bases, with 18 bases lying between them. CDR1 and CDR2 from the germline V gene are SGHRS and YFSETQ. This CDR3 has 15 residues. Here the CDR3 DNA reads TGCGCCAGCAGACCCCGCCCCGGGGAGTCCACTGAAGCTTTCTTT. Translated, it gives CASRPRPGESTEAFF.